The T cell receptor (beta chain) under discussion was sequenced for a study of glioma-infiltrating T cells after dendritic cell vaccination. This clone was found once. V lost 1 base and J lost 8; bases outside the gene matches: 18. CDR3 length: 19 amino acids. Germline V gene sequence: CDR1 LGHNT, CDR2 FRNRAP. Measured with immunoSEQ multiplex PCR; TCRdb has only the in-frame clones, and not every one. The profile covers about 73,000 clones, with roughly 80% appearing a single time and 2% to 2.5% taken by the ten largest. This receptor was taken from a human donor with glioblastoma. The sequencing here drew on blood, taken before dendritic cell vaccination. The chain combines TRBV12-5 with TRBJ2-1; 9 nucleotides align to TRBD2. Here the CDR3 DNA reads TGTGCTAGTGGTTTGGGGAAAGACCTAGCGGGAAAACTCGGGGATGAGCAGTTCTTC. This encodes CASGLGKDLAGKLGDEQFF.